Below are 17 T cell receptor beta chains sequenced from a single sample in a study of identifying expanded T cells in peripheral blood. Profiling relied on immunoSEQ multiplex PCR, and the TCRdb table lists in-frame clones only, not all of them. The sample yields 100,000 to 150,000 clones, about four fifths seen once. Material for sequencing was blood. These receptors were taken from a person aged 18 to 70 in good health.

The chain couples TRBV5-4 to TRBJ2-5; unclear D gene. The CDR3 runs 13 residues. With 2 bases removed from V and 2 bases from J, the gap between germline ends came to 7 bases. The germline gives CDR1 SGHNT, CDR2 YYREEE (reference sequence). The CDR3 here is CASSLRPQETQYF. The CDR3 region has the DNA TGTGCCAGCAGCTTACGACCGCAAGAGACCCAGTACTTC.

This chain uses TRBV2 with TRBJ2-7; 12 bases are shared with TRBD2. Germline V gene data show CDR1 as SNHLY and CDR2 as FYNNEI. This CDR3 region has 15 residues. Unmatched junction bases numbered 5, after V lost 4 bases and J lost 4 bases. The CDR3 loop reads CASSGLAGGRYEQYF. The CDR3 DNA reads as TGTGCCAGCAGTGGGCTAGCGGGGGGGCGTTACGAGCAGTACTTC.

As for this clone: It is unclear where the CDR3 begins or ends on the DNA, so no DNA is shown, and the CDR3 is as TCRdb lists it. This chain uses TRBV11-1 with TRBJ1-2; the table's TRBD1 call for D was not verified on the DNA. The CDR3 length equals 13 residues, ends included. Germline V gene lookup returns CDR1 SGHAT and CDR2 FQDESV (reference sequence). The CDR3 loop is CASSSRQYFGYTF.

This chain joins TRBV6-1 and TRBJ1-6; no reliable D call. Germline CDR1 is MNHNS and CDR2 is SASEGT. The CDR3 is 15 amino acids. Trimming removed 10 bases from V and 0 bases from J, with 13 bases in between. CDR3 amino acids: CATNSGSSYNSPLHF. In DNA form, the CDR3 reads TGTGCCACCAACAGCGGGAGCTCCTATAATTCACCCCTCCACTTT.

The rearrangement links TRBV7-9 to TRBJ2-7, with D tentatively TRBD1 (5 bases). The CDR3 length is 15 residues. V was shortened by 5 bases and J by 1 base, with 15 bases between the two germline ends. Germline lookup yields CDR1 SEHNR and CDR2 FQNEAQ (reference sequence). The CDR3 DNA sequence: TGTGCCAGCAGCCCCCAGACAGCTCTATCCTACGAGCAGTACTTC. This translates into CASSPQTALSYEQYF.

V is TRBV13 and J is TRBJ2-1; the D call may be TRBD1 or TRBD2 (5 bases each). Trimming shortened V by 1 base and J by 7 bases, and 23 bases separated the two germline ends. CDR3 length: 18 amino acids. Germline-derived CDR1 and CDR2 are PRHDT and FYEKMQ (reference sequence). CDR3 in DNA: TGTGCCAGCAGCTTAGTTACCTGGCCTGAGGGGTTTAGGAATGAGCAGTTCTTC. This gives the protein CASSLVTWPEGFRNEQFF.

The rearrangement joins TRBV5-6 to TRBJ1-2; the D is unclear. CDR1 SGHDT and CDR2 YYEEEE come from the germline V gene. Between the trimmed V and J ends, which lost 0 bases and 4 bases, there was a span of 4 bases. The CDR3 loop spans 12 amino acids. In DNA, the CDR3 is TGTGCCAGCAGCTTGGGAATCTATGGCTACACCTTC. This translates into CASSLGIYGYTF.

The chain employs TRBV2 and TRBJ1-2; 7 bases are a match to TRBD1. The CDR3 is 14 amino acids. Germline V lookup: CDR1 SNHLY, CDR2 FYNNEI. Trimming took 7 bases from V and 0 from J; bases not matched to a gene: 5. CDR3: CASTDRASNYGYTF. The CDR3 coding sequence is TGTGCCAGCACCGACAGGGCCTCTAACTATGGCTACACCTTC. The full variable domain, completed using reference TRBV2 and TRBJ1-2, is EPEVTQTPSHQVTQMGQEVILRCVPISNHLYFYWYRQILGQKVEFLVSFYNNEISEKSEIFDDQFSVERPDGSNFTLKIRSTKLEDSAMYFCASTDRASNYGYTFGSGTRLTVV.

V usage is TRBV19 and J usage is TRBJ2-3, with 11 positions matching TRBD2. This CDR3 contains 16 residues. Germline V gene data show CDR1 as LNHDA and CDR2 as SQIVND (reference sequence). The trim removed 9 bases at V and 6 bases at J, leaving 14 bases unmatched. This CDR3 is CASRLAGTFPQDTQYF. The CDR3 DNA follows: TGTGCCAGCAGACTAGCGGGGACATTCCCCCAGGATACGCAGTATTTT. Drawing the rest from reference TRBV19 and TRBJ2-3, the complete variable domain is DGGITQSPKYLFRKEGQNVTLSCEQNLNHDAMYWYRQDPGQGLRLIYYSQIVNDFQKGDIAEGYSVSREKKESFPLTVTSAQKNPTAFYLCASRLAGTFPQDTQYFGPGTRLTVL.

The chain employs TRBV7-2 and TRBJ1-1; no reliable D call. Germline V gene sequence: CDR1 SGHTA, CDR2 FQGNSA. V shed 6 bases and J shed 5 bases, with 16 bases lying between them. The CDR3 sequence is 14 residues long. CDR3 sequence reads: CASRPGPWSTEAFF. Written as DNA, the CDR3 is TGTGCCAGCAGACCGGGCCCCTGGAGTACTGAAGCTTTCTTT.

The chain is built from TRBV19 and TRBJ2-2; either TRBD1 or TRBD2 may supply D (5 bases each). The CDR3 has 15 amino acids. With 4 bases removed from V and 3 bases from J, the gap between germline ends came to 12 bases. The germline V gene encodes CDR1 LNHDA and CDR2 SQIVND (reference sequence). DNA for the CDR3: TGTGCCAGTAGTAGAGGGGTTCGGGACACCGGGGAGCTGTTTTTT. Protein: CASSRGVRDTGELFF.

This clone turned up a few times. V usage is TRBV7-9 and J usage is TRBJ2-7; possible D gene TRBD1, 5 bases. The CDR3 has 12 amino acids. The ends were cut back, 4 bases at V and 3 bases at J, with 7 bases in the middle. CDR1 and CDR2 (germline): SEHNR, FQNEAQ (reference sequence). CDR3 in amino acids: CASSYDSYEQYF. The CDR3 DNA sequence: TGTGCCAGCAGCTACGACAGCTACGAGCAGTACTTC.

The chain uses TRBV30 and TRBJ1-2; the D gene is possibly TRBD1 (6 bases). Germline V gene sequence: CDR1 GTSNPN, CDR2 SVGIG (reference sequence). The CDR3 is 14 residues long. Trimming removed 0 bases from V and 10 bases from J, with 18 bases in between. CDR3 coding DNA: TGTGCCTGGAGTGTAGGGGGTGCGGGGACTATCTACACCTTC. It codes for CAWSVGGAGTIYTF.

The J gene is TRBJ1-5, the V gene TRBV2, with TRBD1 as a possible D gene (6 bases). Germline V gene data show CDR1 as SNHLY and CDR2 as FYNNEI. V was cut by 0 bases and J by 5 bases, with 8 bases left in between. CDR3 size: 14 residues. The chain's CDR3 is CASSEAQGDQPQHF. The CDR3 nucleotides read TGTGCCAGCAGTGAAGCACAGGGCGATCAGCCCCAGCATTTT.

The chain carries TRBV7-9 and TRBJ1-2, with a weak D call TRBD1 (5 bases). CDR3 length equals 13 residues. Germline-derived CDR1 and CDR2 are SEHNR and FQNEAQ (reference sequence). V gave up 4 bases and J gave up 6 bases, with 12 bases separating them. In DNA form, the CDR3 reads TGTGCCAGCAGCTCTCAGGGCGAGGATGGCTACACCTTC. It codes for CASSSQGEDGYTF.

The sample holds a few counts of this clone. V and J are TRBV21-1 and TRBJ1-5; the table's D call, TRBD1, has no DNA check behind it. TRBV21-1 is a listed pseudogene. The CDR3 length is 16 residues. The CDR3 DNA follows: TGTGCCAGCACCCTCGAAGTGGGCGCTCCACCACCGGCCCAGCATTTT. Residues: CASTLEVGAPPPAQHF.

The V and J genes are TRBV6-1 and TRBJ1-5; perhaps TRBD1 as D (6 bases). CDR3 length equals 18 residues. V was clipped by 4 bases and J by 2 bases, with 21 bases between them. CDR1 is MNHNS, CDR2 SASEGT, per germline. CDR3 bases: TGTGCCAGCAGTGCCCTTGGTGGTGGGGCAGGGGGCAATCAGCCCCAGCATTTT. Its protein is CASSALGGGAGGNQPQHF.